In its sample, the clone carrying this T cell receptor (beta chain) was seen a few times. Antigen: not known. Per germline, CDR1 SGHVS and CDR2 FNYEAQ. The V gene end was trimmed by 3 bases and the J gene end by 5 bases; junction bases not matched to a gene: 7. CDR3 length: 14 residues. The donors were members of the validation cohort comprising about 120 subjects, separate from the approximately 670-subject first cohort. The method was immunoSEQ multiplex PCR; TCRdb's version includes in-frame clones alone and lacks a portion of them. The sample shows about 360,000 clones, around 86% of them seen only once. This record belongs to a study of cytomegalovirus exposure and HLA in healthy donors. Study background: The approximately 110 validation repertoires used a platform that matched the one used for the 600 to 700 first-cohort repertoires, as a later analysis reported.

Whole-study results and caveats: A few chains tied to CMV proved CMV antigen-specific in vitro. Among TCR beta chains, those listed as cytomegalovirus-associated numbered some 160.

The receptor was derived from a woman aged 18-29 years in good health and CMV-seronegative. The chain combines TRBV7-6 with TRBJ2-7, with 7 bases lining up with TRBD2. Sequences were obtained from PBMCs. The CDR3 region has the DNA TGTGCCAGCAGCTTTATGGCGGGAGTGGACGAGCAGTACTTC. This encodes CASSFMAGVDEQYF. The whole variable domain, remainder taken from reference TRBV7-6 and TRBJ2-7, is GAGVSQSPRYKVTKRGQDVALRCDPISGHVSLYWYRQALGQGPEFLTYFNYEAQQDKSGLPNDRFSAERPEGSISTLTIQRTEQRDSAMYRCASSFMAGVDEQYFGPGTRLTVT.